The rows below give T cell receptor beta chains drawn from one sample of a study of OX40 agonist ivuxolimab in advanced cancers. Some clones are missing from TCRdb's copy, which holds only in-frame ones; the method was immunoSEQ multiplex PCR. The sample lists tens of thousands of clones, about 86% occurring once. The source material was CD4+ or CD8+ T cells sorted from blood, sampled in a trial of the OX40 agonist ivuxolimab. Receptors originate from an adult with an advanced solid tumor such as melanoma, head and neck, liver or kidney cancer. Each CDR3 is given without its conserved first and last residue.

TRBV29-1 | SAGDPTQY
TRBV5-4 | ASSLAGGGNTDTQY
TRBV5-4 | ASSFSRSGEDGYT
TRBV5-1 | ASQVFAGELF
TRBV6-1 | ASSEAHGTVQETQY
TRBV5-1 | ASSPTGEVGYGYT
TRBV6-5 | ASSPTVSGNTIY
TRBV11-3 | ASSGTANYGYT
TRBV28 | AIQGGSSYNEQF
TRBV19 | ASRTDRAPYEQY
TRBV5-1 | ASSLDPGDNTEAF
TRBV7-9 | ASSLGGGQRAGYT
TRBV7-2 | ASSFGALLGTQY
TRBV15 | ATSREGTGSEQY
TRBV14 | ASSQVFSGTEAF
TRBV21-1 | ASSKAPIAGGFPFRGDNEQF
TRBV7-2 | ASSFPLSSGNTIY
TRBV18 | ASSPFQDSTEAF
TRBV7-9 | ASSRIQESNT
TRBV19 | ASSNMRGVQGWNAGELF
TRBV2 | ASSGPGSRNTEAF
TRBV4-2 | ASSQEPLRWVPIYAGYT
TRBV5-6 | ASSPDRFSGNTIY
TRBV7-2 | ASSSSGGPDTQY
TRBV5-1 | ASSLGQVYEQY
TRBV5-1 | ASSHGGQGAREALH
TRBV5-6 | ASSPPVTGELF
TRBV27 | ASSPARTGGISYEQY
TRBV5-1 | ASSPGSGKETQY